This T cell receptor beta chain was sequenced during a study of human T cells and chemical hapten exposure (dated by TCRdb to the early 2020s). Concerning the study at large: For sensitization, 2% DPC in acetone was applied to a roughly 2 cm by roughly 2 cm area of upper inner arm skin. The study tracked peripheral blood TCR repertoire changes in vivo during primary and secondary sensitization to the hapten diphenylcyclopropenone (DPC) in alopecia patients. Patch testing on the upper back used Finn chambers containing 0.01% DPC, with scoring done after 6 days according to International Contact Dermatitis Research Group standards. Approximately 30 alopecia patients provided blood for TCR sequencing at one to four time points (pre-sensitization, 2, 6 and 24 weeks). Blood was sampled from patients pre-sensitization (week 0) and at 2, 6 and about 24 weeks after DPC sensitization. Patients additionally received weekly therapeutic DPC doses to the scalp throughout the roughly 24-week study period. The libraries were sequenced as a pool, and the TCR yield per sample differed mostly because of small variations in library volumes within the pool. Alopecia areata with under or over 50% scalp involvement, alopecia totalis and alopecia universalis were represented in the patient cohort, which was mostly female. Study-wide conclusions, independent of this receptor: A positive correlation was found between the number of PT1 expanded TCRs and patch test score, with significance reached at thresholds 8, 16 and 32 but not 4. Alopecia, a presumed autoimmune disease, was present in all patients, so the immune response of the patients might differ from that of healthy individuals. Expanded TCRs formed significantly more large CDR3 similarity clusters than pre-sensitization or healthy control sets, consistent with antigen-driven responses. The number of TCRs above 1 in 1000 frequency did not change with DPC sensitization; there was no evidence of global repertoire structure alterations. Repeated subsampling changed both the strength of the expansion versus patch-test correlation and the threshold at which that correlation became significant.

CDR1 is given as MNHEY and CDR2 as SMNVEV, both from the germline V gene (reference sequence). CDR3 length: 13 amino acids, cysteine to phenylalanine. The read is trimmed to its CDR3 DNA, 39 bases read in frame from base 1. V gives up 6 bases and J gives up 2 bases, and the segment between their germline ends measures 10 bases. This clonotype was counted only a few times. Its recognized antigen is unknown. No base quality values were provided; no much bigger clone lies one nucleotide off. Library generation was performed with RACE. Data came from a NextSeq 500. During library preparation, unique molecular identifiers were attached to individual cDNA molecules so that TCRs could be counted quantitatively and reproducibly. Each blood RNA sample was used to sequence both TCR alpha and TCR beta chains. On the study's bioinformatics: The median number of TCRs per sample was roughly 100,000, ranging from about 20,000 to 750,000. The Decombinator software suite was used to annotate V, J and CDR3 in the TCR reads. Every sample was subsampled to the same number of TCRs (28,000) for the PS versus PT1 abundance plots. Expanded TCRs were defined as absent before sensitization and observed at least eight times at the 2-week time point. Through fastp at Q25 and MiXCR, TCRdb rebuilt clones from the public reads, retaining in-frame beta chains. Every entry covers one CDR3 protein and lists the most common genes and DNA from its rows. These V and J calls derive from TCRdb rather than the authors' analysis. The table for this sample lists 210,000 or so distinct CDR3 sequences; 24% of them were counted only once. The ten largest clones capture about 2.3% of the sample.

Explained via the paper, the time point label denotes: patch test 3, about 24 weeks after DPC sensitization. According to the study, the label for this sample's treatment or condition signals: therapeutic diphenylcyclopropenone sensitization with weekly scalp DPC. At every patch-test visit, the blood draw took place before the patch test was put on. Eligible patients were aged 18 to 70, diagnosed with alopecia, deemed suitable for DPC therapy, and excluded if pregnant. Total RNA was isolated from unfractionated whole blood collected in Tempus Blood RNA tubes. The TCR was taken from a woman in her thirties or forties with alopecia areata. Some clones in this sample may be carry-over from other donors' samples. This chain joins TRBV27 to TRBJ1-1; 6 matching bases give a weak D call of TRBD1. The source material was whole blood, sampled in connection with sensitization to the hapten diphenylcyclopropenone (DPC). The encoded CDR3 is CASSSGHNTEAFF. The nucleotide sequence is TGTGCCAGCAGCTCGGGACACAACACTGAAGCTTTCTTT.